This T cell receptor (beta chain) was recovered during a study of breast tumors, draining lymph nodes, adjacent tissues (dated by TCRdb to the mid-2010s). For context, the study as a whole: Breast cancer patients provided tumor, adjacent nontumor tissue and axillary lymph nodes, and the study compared the TCR beta repertoires across these three sources. In human breast cancer, the study set out to assess how tumor, surrounding tissue and draining lymph node repertoires relate to one another and whether T cells might be exchanged between them.

Lymph node samples came from the axillary draining lymph nodes of breast cancer patients. Data came from an Illumina HiSeq 2000. Multiplex PCR amplification was used to generate the TCR beta chain libraries. High-throughput sequencing was used to analyze the amplified TCR beta chain products. TCRdb ran its own pipeline on the public reads, namely fastp trimming at Q25 and MiXCR clone calling, and kept in-frame beta chains. When rows share a CDR3 protein, they turn into one entry using the most common DNA and genes. Within this sample are about 200,000 distinct CDR3 sequences, with 25% to 40% of them counted one time only. The ten largest make up about 4.5% of the sample. Results the study describes overall, beyond this receptor: In luminal-like breast cancer, tumor and nontumor tissue repertoires resembled each other significantly more than in basal-like breast cancer. Rather than being directly demonstrated, the conclusion that tumor T cells originate in lymph nodes was presented as consistent with a hypothesis. A scenario in which most tumor T cells derive from the lymph node and then expand within tumor tissue was judged to be consistent with the data. Tumor T-cell repertoires showed less diversity than lymph node repertoires and more diversity than nontumor tissue repertoires, and tumor T-cell repertoires showed preferential V and J gene usage.

The CDR3 runs 14 residues from the cysteine to the phenylalanine. Solely the CDR3 DNA is kept, with 42 bases framed from the first base. V is cut back by 1 base and J by 7 bases, with 3 bases in the junction unmatched. At least ten counts were recorded for this clonotype. Its target antigen remains unknown. No base-level quality is on record; no much larger clone is a single base apart. This sequence was found in a female donor with breast cancer. Some clones in this sample may be carry-over from other donors' samples. The material sequenced was axillary lymph node tissue. The chain is made from TRBV12-3 or TRBV12-4 and TRBJ2-1; 8 bases in the middle match TRBD1. The DNA sequence reads TGTGCCAGCAGTTTAGACAGGGGGAGGAATGAGCAGTTCTTC. Its protein reads: CASSLDRGRNEQFF.